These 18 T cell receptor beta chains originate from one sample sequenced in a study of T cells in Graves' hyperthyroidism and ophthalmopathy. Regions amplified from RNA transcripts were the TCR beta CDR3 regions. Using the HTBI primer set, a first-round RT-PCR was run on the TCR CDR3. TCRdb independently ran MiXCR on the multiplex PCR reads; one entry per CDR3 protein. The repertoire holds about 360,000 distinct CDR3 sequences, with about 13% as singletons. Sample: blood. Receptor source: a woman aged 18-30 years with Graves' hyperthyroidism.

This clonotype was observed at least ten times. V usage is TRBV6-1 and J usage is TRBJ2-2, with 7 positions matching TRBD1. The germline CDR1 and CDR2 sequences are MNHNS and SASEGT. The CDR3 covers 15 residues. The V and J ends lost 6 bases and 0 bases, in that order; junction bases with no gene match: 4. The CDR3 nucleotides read TGTGCCAGCAGGACCGGGACAGCGAACACCGGGGAGCTGTTTTTT. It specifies CASRTGTANTGELFF.

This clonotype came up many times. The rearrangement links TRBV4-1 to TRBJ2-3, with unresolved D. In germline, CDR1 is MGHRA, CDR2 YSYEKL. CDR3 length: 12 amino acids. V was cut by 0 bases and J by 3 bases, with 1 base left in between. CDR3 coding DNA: TGCGCCAGCAGCCAAGATACAGATACGCAGTATTTT. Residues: CASSQDTDTQYF.

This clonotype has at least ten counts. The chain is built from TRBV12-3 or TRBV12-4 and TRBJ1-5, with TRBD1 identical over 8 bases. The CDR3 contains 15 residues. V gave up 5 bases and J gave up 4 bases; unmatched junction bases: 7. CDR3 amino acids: CASSPRTGFNQPQHF. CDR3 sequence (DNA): TGTGCCAGCAGTCCGAGGACAGGGTTTAATCAGCCCCAGCATTTT.

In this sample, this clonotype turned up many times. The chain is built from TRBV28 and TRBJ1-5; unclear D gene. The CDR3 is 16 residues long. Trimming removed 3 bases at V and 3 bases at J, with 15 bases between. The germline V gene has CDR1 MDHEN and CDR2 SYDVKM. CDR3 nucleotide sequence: TGTGCCAGCAGTTTGGTTCAGGCTCTTAACAATCAGCCCCAGCATTTT. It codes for CASSLVQALNNQPQHF. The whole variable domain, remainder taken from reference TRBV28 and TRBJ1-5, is DVKVTQSSRYLVKRTGEKVFLECVQDMDHENMFWYRQDPGLGLRLIYFSYDVKMKEKGDIPEGYSVSREKKERFSLILESASTNQTSMYLCASSLVQALNNQPQHFGDGTRLSIL.

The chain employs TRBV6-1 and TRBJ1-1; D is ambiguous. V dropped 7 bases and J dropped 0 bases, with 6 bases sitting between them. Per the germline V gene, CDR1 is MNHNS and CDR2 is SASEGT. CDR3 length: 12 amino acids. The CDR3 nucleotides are TGTGCCAGCACTAACATGAACACTGAAGCTTTCTTT. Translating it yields CASTNMNTEAFF.

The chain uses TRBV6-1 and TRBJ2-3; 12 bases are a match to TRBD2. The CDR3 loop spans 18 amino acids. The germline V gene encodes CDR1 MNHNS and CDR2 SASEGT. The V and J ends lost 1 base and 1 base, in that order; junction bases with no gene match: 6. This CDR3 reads CASSEGTSGIGGTDTQYF. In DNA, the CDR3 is TGTGCCAGCAGTGAAGGGACTAGCGGGATAGGGGGCACAGATACGCAGTATTTT.

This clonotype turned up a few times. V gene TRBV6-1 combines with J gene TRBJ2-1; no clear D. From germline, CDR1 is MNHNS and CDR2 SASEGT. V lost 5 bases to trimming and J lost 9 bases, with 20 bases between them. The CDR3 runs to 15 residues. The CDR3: CASSSPGPKVGEQFF. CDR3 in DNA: TGTGCCAGCAGTAGCCCCGGGCCTAAGGTGGGTGAGCAGTTCTTC.

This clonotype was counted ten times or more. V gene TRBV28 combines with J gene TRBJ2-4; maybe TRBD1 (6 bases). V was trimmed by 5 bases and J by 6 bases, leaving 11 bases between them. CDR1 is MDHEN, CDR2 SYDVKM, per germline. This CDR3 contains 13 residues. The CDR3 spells CASSGGRTNIQYF. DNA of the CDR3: TGTGCCAGCAGTGGGGGCAGAACAAACATTCAGTACTTC. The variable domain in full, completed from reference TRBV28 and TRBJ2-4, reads DVKVTQSSRYLVKRTGEKVFLECVQDMDHENMFWYRQDPGLGLRLIYFSYDVKMKEKGDIPEGYSVSREKKERFSLILESASTNQTSMYLCASSGGRTNIQYFGAGTRLSVL.

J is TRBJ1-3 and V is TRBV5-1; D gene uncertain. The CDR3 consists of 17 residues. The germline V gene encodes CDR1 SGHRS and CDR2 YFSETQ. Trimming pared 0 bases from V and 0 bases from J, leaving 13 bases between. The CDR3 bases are TGCGCCAGCAGCTTGGGTCGTGGCGACCCCTCTGGAAACACCATATATTTT. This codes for CASSLGRGDPSGNTIYF.

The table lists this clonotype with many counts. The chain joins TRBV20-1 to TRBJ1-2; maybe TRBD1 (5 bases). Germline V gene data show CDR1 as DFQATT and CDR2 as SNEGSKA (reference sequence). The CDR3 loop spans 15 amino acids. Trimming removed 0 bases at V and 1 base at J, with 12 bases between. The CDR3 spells CSARDVSGLNYGYTF. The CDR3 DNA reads TGCAGTGCTAGAGATGTTTCAGGGCTTAACTATGGCTACACCTTC.

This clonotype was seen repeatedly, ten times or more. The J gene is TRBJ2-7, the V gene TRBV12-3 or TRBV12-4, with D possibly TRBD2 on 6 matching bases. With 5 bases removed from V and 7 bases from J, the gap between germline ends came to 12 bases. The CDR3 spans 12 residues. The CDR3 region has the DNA TGTGCCAGCAGTCCCCGACGGGGGGAGCAGTACTTC. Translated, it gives CASSPRRGEQYF.

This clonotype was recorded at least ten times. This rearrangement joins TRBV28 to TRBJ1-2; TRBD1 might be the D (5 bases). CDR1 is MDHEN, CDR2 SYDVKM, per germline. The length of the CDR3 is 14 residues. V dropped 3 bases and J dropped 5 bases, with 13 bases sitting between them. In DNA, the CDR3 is TGTGCCAGCAGTTTGTCGGGACTCCGGTATGGCTACACCTTC. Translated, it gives CASSLSGLRYGYTF.

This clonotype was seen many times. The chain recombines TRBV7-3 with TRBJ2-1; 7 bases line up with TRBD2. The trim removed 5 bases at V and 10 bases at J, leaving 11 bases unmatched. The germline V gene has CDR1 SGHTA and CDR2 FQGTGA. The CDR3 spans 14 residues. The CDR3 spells CASSLKTTSSEQFF. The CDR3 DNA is TGTGCCAGCAGCCTCAAGACGACTAGCTCAGAGCAGTTCTTC.

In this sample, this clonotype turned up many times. The CDR3 region is CATSRDSWRMARKETQYF. Written as DNA, the CDR3 is TGTGCCACCAGCAGAGATAGTTGGCGCATGGCTAGGAAAGAGACCCAGTACTTC. The gene calls are TRBV15 and TRBJ2-5; D unclear. The CDR3 runs to 18 residues. CDR1 and CDR2 (germline): LNHNV, YYDKDF (reference sequence). V was trimmed by 0 bases and J by 3 bases, leaving 20 bases between them.

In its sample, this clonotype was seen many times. The CDR3 coding sequence is TGTGCCAGCAGCCCCCCCACCTTTAATTTTTTCCCCATTTTGCCGGCGAACACTGAAGCTTTCTTT. Protein product: CASSPPTFNFFPILPANTEAFF. This rearrangement joins TRBV28 to TRBJ1-1; D unresolved. The length of the CDR3 is 22 residues. Germline assignment: CDR1 MDHEN and CDR2 SYDVKM. The germline V and J ends were trimmed by 6 bases and 1 base, with 36 bases remaining between them.

This chain's CDR3 is CASSLAGGVRVEYEQYF. DNA for the CDR3: TGTGCCAGCAGCTTAGCGGGGGGCGTTAGGGTGGAATACGAGCAGTACTTC. This chain connects TRBV7-9 to TRBJ2-7, with D possibly called TRBD1 or TRBD2 (6 bases each). CDR1 SEHNR and CDR2 FQNEAQ come from the germline V gene (reference sequence). Trimming shortened V by 0 bases and J by 4 bases, and 19 bases separated the two germline ends. The CDR3 is 17 amino acids.

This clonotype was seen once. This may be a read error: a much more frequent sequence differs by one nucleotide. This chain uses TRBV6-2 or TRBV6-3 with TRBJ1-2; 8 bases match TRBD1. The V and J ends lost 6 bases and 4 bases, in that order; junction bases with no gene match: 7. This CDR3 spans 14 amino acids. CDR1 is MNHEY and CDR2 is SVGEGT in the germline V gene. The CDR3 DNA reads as TGTGCCAGCAGACCCCGGGGACAGGTCTATGGCTACACCTTC. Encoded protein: CASRPRGQVYGYTF.

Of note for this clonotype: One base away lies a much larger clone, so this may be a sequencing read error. In nucleotides, the CDR3 is TGTACCAGCAGTGCCGGTGCCTTCTATGGCTACACCTTC. Its translation: CTSSAGAFYGYTF. The V and J genes are TRBV27 and TRBJ1-2; no definite D call. CDR1 is MNHEY and CDR2 is SMNVEV in the germline V gene (reference sequence). CDR3 size: 13 residues.